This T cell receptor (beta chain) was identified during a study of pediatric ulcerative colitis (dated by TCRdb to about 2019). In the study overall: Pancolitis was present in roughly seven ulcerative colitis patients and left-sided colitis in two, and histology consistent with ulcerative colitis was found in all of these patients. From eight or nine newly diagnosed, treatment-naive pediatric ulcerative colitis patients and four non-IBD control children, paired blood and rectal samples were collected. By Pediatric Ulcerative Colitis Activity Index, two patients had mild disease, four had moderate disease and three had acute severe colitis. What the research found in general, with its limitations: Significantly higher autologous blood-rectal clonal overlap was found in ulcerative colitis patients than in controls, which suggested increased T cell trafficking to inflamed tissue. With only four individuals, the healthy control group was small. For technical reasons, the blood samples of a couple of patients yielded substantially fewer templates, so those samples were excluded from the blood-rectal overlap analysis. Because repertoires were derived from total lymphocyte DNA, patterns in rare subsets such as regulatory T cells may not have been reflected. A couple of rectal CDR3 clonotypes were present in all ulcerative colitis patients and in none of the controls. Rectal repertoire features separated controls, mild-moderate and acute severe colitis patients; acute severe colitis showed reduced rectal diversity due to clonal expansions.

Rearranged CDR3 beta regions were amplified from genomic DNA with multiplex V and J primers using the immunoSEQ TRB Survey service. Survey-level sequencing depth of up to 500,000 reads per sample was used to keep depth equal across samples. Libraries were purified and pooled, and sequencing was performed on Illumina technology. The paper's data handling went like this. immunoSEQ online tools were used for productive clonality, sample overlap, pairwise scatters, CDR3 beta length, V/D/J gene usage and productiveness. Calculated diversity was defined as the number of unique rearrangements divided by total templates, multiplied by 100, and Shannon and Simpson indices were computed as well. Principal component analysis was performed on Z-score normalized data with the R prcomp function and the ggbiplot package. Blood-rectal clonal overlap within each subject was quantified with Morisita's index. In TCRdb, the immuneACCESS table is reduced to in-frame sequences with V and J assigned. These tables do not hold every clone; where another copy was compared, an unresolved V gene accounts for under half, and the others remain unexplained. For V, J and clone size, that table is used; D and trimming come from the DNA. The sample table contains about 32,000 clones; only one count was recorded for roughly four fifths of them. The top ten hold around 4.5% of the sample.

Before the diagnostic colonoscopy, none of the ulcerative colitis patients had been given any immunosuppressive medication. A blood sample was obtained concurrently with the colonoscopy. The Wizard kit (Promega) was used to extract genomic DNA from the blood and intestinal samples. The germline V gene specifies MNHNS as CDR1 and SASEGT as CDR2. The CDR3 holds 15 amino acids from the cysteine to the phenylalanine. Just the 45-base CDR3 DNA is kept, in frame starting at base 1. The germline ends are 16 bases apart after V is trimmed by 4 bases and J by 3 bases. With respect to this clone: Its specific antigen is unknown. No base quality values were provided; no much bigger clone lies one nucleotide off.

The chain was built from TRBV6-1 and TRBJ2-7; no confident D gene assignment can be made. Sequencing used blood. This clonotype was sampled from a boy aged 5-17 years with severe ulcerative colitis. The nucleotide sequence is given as TGTGCCAGCAGTGGATTAGGTTTTCTGAGCTACGAGCAGTACTTC. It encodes CASSGLGFLSYEQYF.